The clone carrying this T cell receptor beta chain was seen once. This sample is drawn from a study of blood T cell repertoires in COVID-19. The overall study: COVID-19 samples from acute and convalescent phases originated in the United States, Italy and Spain. T cells, B-cell-depleted T cells, or PBMCs supplied cDNA or gDNA.

It was during active infection that Seattle patients were enrolled and then longitudinally followed. Using immunoSEQ multiplex PCR, the repertoire was profiled, and TCRdb retains in-frame clones only, with some absent. The sample includes 150,000 to 200,000 clones, under 90% seen only once; the top ten take roughly 15%. CDR3 length equals 14 residues. Trimming pared 7 bases from V and 7 bases from J, leaving 17 bases between. The germline CDR1 and CDR2 sequences are MNHEY and SVGAGI. This sequence joins TRBV6-5 and TRBJ1-5; perhaps TRBD1 as D (6 bases). Material: peripheral blood. The receptor was isolated from a woman between 70 and 85 years old with COVID-19, enrolled during active disease. This CDR3 reads CASNPSQGTQPQHF. CDR3 nucleotide sequence: TGTGCCAGCAATCCCTCCCAGGGGACCCAGCCCCAGCATTTT.